Presented here are 5 T cell receptor beta chains from one specimen sequenced in a study of cytomegalovirus exposure and HLA in healthy donors. Primers included in the PCR were 60 Vbeta and 13 Jbeta primers. Assay: immunoSEQ multiplex PCR; the TCRdb copy retains only in-frame clones and omits some. The sample includes about 130,000 clones, just over 75% seen only once; the top ten take around 1.9%. Material: PBMCs. Receptors were obtained from a woman in her fifties or sixties in good health and CMV-seronegative.

The CDR3 loop reads CAWSAGHSSYNEQFF. CDR3 sequence (DNA): TGTGCCTGGAGTGCTGGCCACAGCTCCTACAATGAGCAGTTCTTC. This chain connects TRBV30 to TRBJ2-1; D unclear. Trimming cost V 1 base and J 0 bases, with 10 bases left between them. Germline V gene data show CDR1 as GTSNPN and CDR2 as SVGIG (reference sequence). The CDR3 length is 15 residues.

This clone was seen a few times. The chain recombines TRBV5-4 with TRBJ2-3; D might be TRBD2 (7 bases). This CDR3 has 18 amino acids. CDR1 is SGHNT and CDR2 is YYREEE in the germline V gene (reference sequence). V shed 5 bases and J shed 4 bases, with 26 bases lying between them. The CDR3 loop reads CASRPGRGAGRMADTQYF. The CDR3 DNA follows: TGTGCCAGCAGGCCGGGTCGGGGGGCCGGGAGAATGGCAGATACGCAGTATTTT. The full variable domain, rest sourced from reference TRBV5-4 and TRBJ2-3, is ETGVTQSPTHLIKTRGQQVTLRCSSQSGHNTVSWYQQALGQGPQFIFQYYREEENGRGNFPPRFSGLQFPNYSSELNVNALELDDSALYLCASRPGRGAGRMADTQYFGPGTRLTVL.

The chain couples TRBV9 to TRBJ1-1; D call uncertain. V dropped 0 bases and J dropped 6 bases, with 30 bases sitting between them. The germline gives CDR1 SGDLS, CDR2 YYNGEE. The CDR3 extends over 20 amino acids. CDR3 protein: CASSVADKIRPGLGRPEAFF. CDR3 nucleotides: TGTGCCAGCAGCGTAGCGGATAAAATTAGACCGGGCCTAGGGAGACCTGAAGCTTTCTTT.

This clone is a singleton in its sample. The gene calls are TRBV5-1 and TRBJ2-5, with 9 bases identical to TRBD1. Germline loops: CDR1 SGHRS, CDR2 YFSETQ. The V and J ends lost 0 bases and 5 bases, in that order; junction bases with no gene match: 2. This CDR3 has 14 amino acids. This CDR3 reads CASSLAGQGETQYF. The DNA of the CDR3 is TGCGCCAGCAGCTTGGCCGGACAGGGGGAGACCCAGTACTTC.

This clone occurred once. The chain employs TRBV7-9 and TRBJ2-7; TRBD1 matches at 8 bases. V gave up 7 bases and J gave up 2 bases; unmatched junction bases: 7. The V gene's germline CDR1 is SEHNR and CDR2 FQNEAQ (reference sequence). This CDR3 is built from 14 residues. The CDR3 loop reads CASTTDRAPYEQYF. The CDR3 DNA reads TGTGCCAGCACTACGGACAGGGCCCCCTACGAGCAGTACTTC.